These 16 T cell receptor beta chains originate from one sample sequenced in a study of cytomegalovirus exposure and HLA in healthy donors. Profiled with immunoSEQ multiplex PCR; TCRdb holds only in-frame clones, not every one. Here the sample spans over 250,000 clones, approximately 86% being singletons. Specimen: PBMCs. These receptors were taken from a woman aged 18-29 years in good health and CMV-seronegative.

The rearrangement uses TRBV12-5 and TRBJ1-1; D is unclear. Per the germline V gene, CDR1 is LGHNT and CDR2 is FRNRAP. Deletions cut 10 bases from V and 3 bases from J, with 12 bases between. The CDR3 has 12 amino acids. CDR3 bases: TGTGCTACATCGGGAGGGTACACTGAAGCTTTCTTT. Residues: CATSGGYTEAFF.

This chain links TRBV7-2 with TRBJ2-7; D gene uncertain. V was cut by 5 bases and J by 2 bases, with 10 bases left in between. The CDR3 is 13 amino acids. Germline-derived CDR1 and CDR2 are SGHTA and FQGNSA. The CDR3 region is CASSPTPPYEQYF. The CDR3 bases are TGTGCCAGCAGCCCGACTCCCCCCTACGAGCAGTACTTC.

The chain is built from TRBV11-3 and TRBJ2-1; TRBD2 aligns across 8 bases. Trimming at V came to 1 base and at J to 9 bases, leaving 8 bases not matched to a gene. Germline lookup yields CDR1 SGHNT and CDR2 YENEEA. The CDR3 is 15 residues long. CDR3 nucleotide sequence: TGTGCCAGCAGCTTAGTGCCCGGACTAGCCGGTGAGCAGTTCTTC. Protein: CASSLVPGLAGEQFF.

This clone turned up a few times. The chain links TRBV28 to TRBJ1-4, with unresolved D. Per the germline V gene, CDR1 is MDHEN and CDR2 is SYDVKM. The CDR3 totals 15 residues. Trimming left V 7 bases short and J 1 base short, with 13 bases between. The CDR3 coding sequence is TGTGCCAGCAAATGGGCAACTCGAACTAATGAAAAACTGTTTTTT. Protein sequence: CASKWATRTNEKLFF.

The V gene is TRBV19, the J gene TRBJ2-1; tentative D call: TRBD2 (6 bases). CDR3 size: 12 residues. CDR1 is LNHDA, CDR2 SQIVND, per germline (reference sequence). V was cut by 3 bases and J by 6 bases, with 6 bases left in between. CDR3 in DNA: TGTGCCAGTAGTATGACTAGCAATGAGCAGTTCTTC. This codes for CASSMTSNEQFF.

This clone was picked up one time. The CDR3 DNA is TGTGCCAGCAGCCCGTGGGGCCTTGCAGATACGCAGTATTTT. Its protein is CASSPWGLADTQYF. V usage is TRBV7-3 and J usage is TRBJ2-3; a weak D match, TRBD1 (5 bases). Per the germline V gene, CDR1 is SGHTA and CDR2 is FQGTGA. V lost 5 bases and J lost 4, with 13 bases in between. The CDR3 runs to 14 residues.

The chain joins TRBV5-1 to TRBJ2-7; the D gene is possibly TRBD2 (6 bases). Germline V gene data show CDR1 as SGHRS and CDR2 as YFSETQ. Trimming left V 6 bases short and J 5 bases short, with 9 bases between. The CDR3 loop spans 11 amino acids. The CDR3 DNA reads TGCGCCAGCACCCGCGGGGACGAGCAGTACTTC. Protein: CASTRGDEQYF.

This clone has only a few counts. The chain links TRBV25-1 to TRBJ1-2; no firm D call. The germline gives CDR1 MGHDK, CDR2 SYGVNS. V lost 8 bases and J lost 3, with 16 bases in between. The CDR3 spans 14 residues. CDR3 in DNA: TGTGCCAGCGGTTGGAGGAACCAATACTATGGCTACACCTTC. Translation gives CASGWRNQYYGYTF.

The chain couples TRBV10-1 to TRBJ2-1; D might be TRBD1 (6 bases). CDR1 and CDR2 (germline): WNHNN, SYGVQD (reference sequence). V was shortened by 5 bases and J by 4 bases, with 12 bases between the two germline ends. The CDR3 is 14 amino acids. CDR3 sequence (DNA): TGCGCCAGCAGTAAAGGGACAAGATACAATGAGCAGTTCTTC. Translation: CASSKGTRYNEQFF.

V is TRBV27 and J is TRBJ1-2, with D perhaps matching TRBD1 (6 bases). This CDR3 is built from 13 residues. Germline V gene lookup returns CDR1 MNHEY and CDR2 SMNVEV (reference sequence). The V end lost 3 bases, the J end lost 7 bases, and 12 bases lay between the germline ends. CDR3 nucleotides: TGTGCCAGCAGTTTTGGACAGAGCTTTGGCTACACCTTC. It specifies CASSFGQSFGYTF.

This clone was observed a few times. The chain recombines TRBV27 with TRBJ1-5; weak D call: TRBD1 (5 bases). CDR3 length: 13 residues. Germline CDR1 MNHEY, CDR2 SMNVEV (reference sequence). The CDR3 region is CVTGISSYQPQHF. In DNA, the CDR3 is TGTGTCACAGGCATTTCATCCTATCAGCCCCAGCATTTT.

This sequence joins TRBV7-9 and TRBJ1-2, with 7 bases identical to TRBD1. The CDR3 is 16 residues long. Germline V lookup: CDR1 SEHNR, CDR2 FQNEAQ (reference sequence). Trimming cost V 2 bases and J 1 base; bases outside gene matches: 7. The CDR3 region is CASSLRQGRYNYGYTF. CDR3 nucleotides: TGTGCCAGCAGCTTACGACAGGGCCGTTATAACTATGGCTACACCTTC.

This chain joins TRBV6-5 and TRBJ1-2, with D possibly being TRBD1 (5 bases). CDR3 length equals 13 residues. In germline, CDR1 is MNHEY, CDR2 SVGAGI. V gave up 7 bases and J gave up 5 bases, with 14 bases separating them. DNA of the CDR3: TGTGCCAGCACCTACCTTTCAGGGTATGGCTACACCTTC. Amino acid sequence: CASTYLSGYGYTF.

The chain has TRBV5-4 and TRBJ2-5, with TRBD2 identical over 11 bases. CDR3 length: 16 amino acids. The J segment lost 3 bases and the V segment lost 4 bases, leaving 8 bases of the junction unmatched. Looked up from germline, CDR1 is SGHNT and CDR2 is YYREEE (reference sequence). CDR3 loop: CASSAPGTSGEETQYF. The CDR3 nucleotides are TGTGCCAGCAGCGCCCCAGGGACTAGCGGAGAAGAGACCCAGTACTTC.

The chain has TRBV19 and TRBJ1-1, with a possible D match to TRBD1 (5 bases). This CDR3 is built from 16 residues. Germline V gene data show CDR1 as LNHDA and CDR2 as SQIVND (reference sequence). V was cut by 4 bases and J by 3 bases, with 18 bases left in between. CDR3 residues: CASSSGPGGLDTEAFF. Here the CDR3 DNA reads TGTGCCAGTAGTAGCGGCCCCGGGGGTTTAGACACTGAAGCTTTCTTT.

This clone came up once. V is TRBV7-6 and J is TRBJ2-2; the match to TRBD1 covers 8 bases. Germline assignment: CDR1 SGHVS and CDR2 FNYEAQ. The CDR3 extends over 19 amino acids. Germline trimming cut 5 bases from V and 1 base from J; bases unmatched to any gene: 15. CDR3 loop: CASSPYRGDDRGNTGELFF. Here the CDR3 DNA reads TGTGCCAGCAGCCCATATCGGGGAGATGACAGGGGGAACACCGGGGAGCTGTTTTTT.